This T cell receptor (beta chain) was identified in a study of human T cells and chemical hapten exposure. Study-wide context: Per-sample TCR yield variability stemmed mainly from small pooled library volume differences.

General study points: No shift was seen in TCRs above 1 in 1000 frequency with DPC sensitization.

The library tagged each cDNA molecule with unique molecular identifiers. Authors' analysis steps: Per-sample TCR counts ranged from about 23,224 to 750,000, median about 98,000. TCRdb re-called the RACE reads through MiXCR, storing one row per CDR3 protein. TCRdb assigned the V and J calls; the authors' analysis was not used. Found here are fewer than 85,000 distinct CDR3 sequences, around 9.4% of them singletons; the top ten hold 1.7%. This clonotype was seen a handful of times. Its target is unknown. Time point defined: healthy volunteer bleed at 6 weeks. From whole blood left unfractionated, total RNA was extracted. Germline-derived CDR1 and CDR2 are SGHTA and FQGNSA. The CDR3 consists of 13 residues. V was clipped by 4 bases and J by 10 bases, with 16 bases between them.

The sequencing sample was made of whole blood. The chain is built from TRBV7-2 and TRBJ1-1; the D gene is possibly TRBD1 (6 bases). This TCR derives from a female donor in good health. Some clones in this sample may be carry-over from other donors' samples. In DNA form, the CDR3 reads TGTGCCAGCAGCTCTAGACAGGTTGGCGGAGCTTTCTTT. Its translation is CASSSRQVGGAFF.